These 8 T cell receptor beta chains came from one sample sequenced in a study of PD-1 blockade in classical Hodgkin lymphoma. Repertoires were generated with immunoSEQ multiplex PCR, while TCRdb's copy carries only in-frame clones and drops some. The table includes approximately 93,000 clones, around 78% detected once. Time point meaning: cycle 4 day 1 (C4D1), after less than seven weeks of nivolumab. The patients all showed relapse after autologous stem cell transplantation, while their brentuximab vedotin exposure varied. Material: peripheral blood mononuclear cells (PBMCs), obtained before the fourth cycle of nivolumab. The receptors were sampled from a human donor with classical Hodgkin lymphoma.

This clone has ten or more counts. CDR3 protein: CASKASSSNQPQHF. CDR3 nucleotides: TGTGCCAGCAAAGCCTCTAGTAGCAATCAGCCCCAGCATTTT. V usage is TRBV25-1 and J usage is TRBJ1-5; no definite D call. The V gene's germline CDR1 is MGHDK and CDR2 SYGVNS. V lost 7 bases and J 0 bases, leaving 10 bases between the germline ends. The CDR3 contains 14 residues. The whole variable domain, remainder taken from reference TRBV25-1 and TRBJ1-5, is EADIYQTPRYLVIGTGKKITLECSQTMGHDKMYWYQQDPGMELHLIHYSYGVNSTEKGDLSSESTVSRIRTEHFPLTLESARPSHTSQYLCASKASSSNQPQHFGDGTRLSIL.

The rearrangement joins TRBV10-3 to TRBJ1-1; TRBD1 is a possible D gene (6 bases). The CDR3 is 13 residues long. V lost 6 bases and J lost 1, with 9 bases in between. The V gene's germline CDR1 is ENHRY and CDR2 SYGVKD. CDR3 DNA: TGTGCCATCAGGTTACAGGGGAACACTGAAGCTTTCTTT. Translated: CAIRLQGNTEAFF.

The CDR3 reads CASSLGIRTGELFF. The CDR3 DNA sequence: TGTGCCAGCTCACTCGGGATACGTACCGGGGAGCTGTTTTTT. The chain recombines TRBV18 with TRBJ2-2; tentatively, D is TRBD2 (5 bases). Germline V gene sequence: CDR1 KGHSH, CDR2 LQKENI. The CDR3 has 14 amino acids. Trimming left V 4 bases short and J 5 bases short, with 11 bases between.

This clone is a singleton in its sample. The J gene is TRBJ2-7, the V gene TRBV6-5; perhaps TRBD1 as D (6 bases). The ends were cut back, 4 bases at V and 0 bases at J, with 13 bases in the middle. This CDR3 has 15 amino acids. Germline assignment: CDR1 MNHEY and CDR2 SVGAGI. The CDR3 bases are TGTGCCAGCAGTTGGCCAGGGGTTGCCTCCTACGAGCAGTACTTC. It yields the protein CASSWPGVASYEQYF.

As DNA, the CDR3 is TGTGCCAGCAGGGAGGCGGGACAGGGGACCTATGGCTACACCTTC. Protein: CASREAGQGTYGYTF. The chain combines TRBV5-6 with TRBJ1-2, with 10 positions matching TRBD1. V lost 5 bases to trimming and J lost 4 bases; unmatched junction nucleotides: 8. Per germline, CDR1 SGHDT and CDR2 YYEEEE. This CDR3 contains 15 residues.

This clone has more than one count but fewer than ten. The chain uses TRBV7-3 and TRBJ1-6; 7 bases align to TRBD1. Germline V gene data show CDR1 as SGHTA and CDR2 as FQGTGA. Losses at the gene ends were 5 bases for V and 9 bases for J; bases not matched to a gene: 7. The CDR3 has 14 amino acids. CDR3 coding DNA: TGTGCCAGCAGCGTAAACAGGGGCCCTTCACCCCTCCACTTT. Translating gives CASSVNRGPSPLHF.

The chain is built from TRBV13 and TRBJ1-2; TRBD1 matches at 7 bases. CDR3 length: 13 amino acids. Germline CDR1 is PRHDT and CDR2 is FYEKMQ (reference sequence). After removal of 4 bases from V and 5 bases from J, the junction contained 4 bases not matched to a gene. The CDR3 DNA follows: TGTGCCAGCAGCTCCCGACAGGGATATGGCTACACCTTC. It yields the protein CASSSRQGYGYTF.

The V call is TRBV7-2, the J call TRBJ2-2; 12 positions agree with TRBD1. The CDR3 extends over 17 amino acids. Looked up from germline, CDR1 is SGHTA and CDR2 is FQGNSA. V lost 0 bases, J lost 3 bases, and 2 bases stayed unmatched. Here the CDR3 DNA reads TGTGCCAGCAGCTTAGCTGGGACAGGGGGCTACACCGGGGAGCTGTTTTTT. Amino acids: CASSLAGTGGYTGELFF. Combining the CDR3 with reference TRBV7-2 and TRBJ2-2 gives the whole variable domain GAGVSQSPSNKVTEKGKDVELRCDPISGHTALYWYRQSLGQGLEFLIYFQGNSAPDKSGLPSDRFSAERTGGSVSTLTIQRTQQEDSAVYLCASSLAGTGGYTGELFFGEGSRLTVL.